The sequence of this T cell receptor (beta chain) was determined in a study of spatial heterogeneity in lung cancer. Study at large: About 73 TRACERx patients with early, untreated non-small cell lung cancer donated samples. The study consistently detected more beta-chain than alpha-chain sequences. TCR and UMI combinations that were unique each appeared, on average, more than ten times in raw reads. Study-wide findings and caveats: At resection, ubiquitous expanded tumor TCRs appeared in blood more than at follow-up.

As for this clonotype: Antigen specificity is unknown.

Germline V gene data show CDR1 as LGHNA and CDR2 as YNFKEQ. This CDR3 is built from 13 residues. Trimming removed 10 bases at V and 4 bases at J, with 16 bases between. TCRdb reanalysed the 5' RACE reads using MiXCR and keeps one entry per CDR3 protein. The sample consists of 110,000 or so distinct CDR3 sequences, 11% of them appearing once. Regarding time point: blood at routine non-recurrence follow-up after resection. The clonotype was recovered from a female donor with early-stage non-small cell lung cancer. Sequenced material: PBMCs, taken at follow-up. The chain carries TRBV4-2 and TRBJ2-5, with D possibly matching TRBD2 (5 bases). In DNA form, the CDR3 reads TGTGCCATCCCAGGTTTGAGGGTAGAGACCCAGTACTTC. Its protein product is CAIPGLRVETQYF.